This record looks at one TCR beta chain sequence and its context. Its binding antigen is unknown. No much larger clonotype is one base removed from it; base qualities were not supplied. Inclusive of the bounding cysteine and phenylalanine, the CDR3 is 13 residues long. Of the read, only the CDR3 DNA is kept; its 39 bases are in frame from base 1. Sequences LNHDA (CDR1) and SQIVND (CDR2) are obtained from the germline V gene (reference sequence). At the junction V is shortened by 6 bases and J by 3 bases; bases outside the gene matches: 4. The data belong to a study of OX40 agonist ivuxolimab in advanced cancers. Study-wide context: Ivuxolimab was a fully human IgG2 agonistic monoclonal antibody targeting the costimulatory receptor OX40 (CD134). Intravenous ivuxolimab was administered to patients every 2 weeks at six dose levels: 0.01, 0.1, 0.3, 1.5, 3 and 10 mg/kg. Of the roughly 53 patients in dose escalation, 19 had hepatocellular carcinoma, approximately 15 had melanoma, 9 had renal cell carcinoma and 9 had head and neck cancer. In the dose-escalation cohort, 65% to 90% of patients were male, and the mean age was approximately 55 years, with a range of about 23 to 90. Prior anti-PD-1, anti-PD-L1 or anti-CTLA-4 therapy was permitted, and checkpoint inhibitors had been received by under 50% of dose-escalation patients. Partial responses occurred in three dose-escalation patients, of whom one had hepatocellular carcinoma and two had cutaneous melanoma. The point of sequencing TCRbeta in the periphery was to test whether ivuxolimab changed TCR sequence diversity and drove clonal T-cell expansion. The paper covers the monotherapy dose-escalation part of the phase I ivuxolimab trial, which included N of about 56 patients. Here is what the overall study found, with its caveats: In partial responders in the 0.1-3.0 mg/kg groups, normalized peripheral clonal expansion was found to be among the lowest, especially among CD8+ T cells. After ivuxolimab, expanded clones were on average more numerous among CD8+ T cells than among CD4+ T cells. Clonal expansion of both CD4+ and CD8+ blood T cells was observed from baseline to week 6 at doses 0.1 to 3.0 mg/kg. Which antigens the clonally expanded peripheral T cells were specific for was not determined. Low levels of normalized T-cell clonal expansion were also seen in some patients who did not respond.

Patients with autoimmune disease history or receiving systemic immunosuppression were excluded from the trial. In every dose cohort, peripheral blood was drawn for TCR sequencing at baseline, cycle 4 day 1, and cycle 7 day 1. The samples were taken from a phase I, first-in-human, multicenter, open-label dose-escalation trial of ivuxolimab. The trial enrolled adults with locally advanced or metastatic head and neck squamous cell, hepatocellular, melanoma or renal cell carcinoma. CD4+ and CD8+ T cells were sorted separately from peripheral blood before TCR sequencing. Genomic DNA was isolated from the sorted cells so that the TCRbeta CDR3 region could be sequenced. The immunoSEQ Assay was used for sequencing of TCRbeta CDR3 regions. TCRdb took over this immuneACCESS table, retaining in-frame rearrangements with V and J assigned. Such tables are incomplete; in checked studies, under half of the missing clones stem from an unresolved V gene, and the remainder is unexplained. This sample has tens of thousands of clones in its table, and around 86% of those were observed once. The top ten hold 5.5% to 7% of the sample.

This TCR was sampled from an adult with an advanced solid tumor such as melanoma, head and neck, liver or kidney cancer. The sequencing used CD4+ or CD8+ T cells sorted from blood, collected in a trial of the OX40 agonist ivuxolimab. The rearrangement combines TRBV19 with TRBJ2-7, with 8 bases matching TRBD1. The CDR3 protein is CASSPGGSYEQYF. The bases are TGTGCCAGTAGCCCAGGGGGCAGCTACGAGCAGTACTTC.